This record covers a single TCR beta chain. No antigen is known for it. This sample was included in a study of cytomegalovirus exposure and HLA in healthy donors. Primers for the PCR totalled 60 Vbeta and 13 Jbeta. The table came from immunoSEQ multiplex PCR; TCRdb's copy has only in-frame clones and leaves some out. This table holds approximately 100,000 clones, 50% to 75% found once. The CDR3 has 12 residues. Germline CDR1 reads ENHRY; CDR2 reads SYGVKD. V lost 10 bases, J lost 7 bases, and 16 bases lay in between. Study-wide findings and caveats: A likely sequencing artifact accounted for one observed cluster of highly shared sequence variants.

The gene calls are TRBV10-3 and TRBJ1-1; D unresolved. Sequenced sample: PBMCs. The receptor comes from a young man in good health and CMV-seronegative. The CDR3 DNA sequence: TGTGCCACCACGCGGGGAGGAAGTGAAGCTTTCTTT. It yields the protein CATTRGGSEAFF.